This T cell receptor beta chain was recorded in a study of post-analysis software for immune sequencing data. General study points: Versus controls, multiple sclerosis patients showed significantly lower diversity (normalized Chao1). Included in a set of roughly five TRBV segments more frequent in patients than controls were TRBV5-6, TRBV5-1 and TRBV20-1.

This clonotype was counted only a few times. Its antigen is unknown. The CDR3 spans 12 residues. Trimming took off 6 bases at V and 0 bases at J, with 8 bases between the two ends. The germline gives CDR1 DFQATT, CDR2 SNEGSKA (reference sequence). Researchers reported that TCR beta cDNA libraries carried unique molecular identifiers. TCRdb re-derived calls from the PCR reads in MiXCR, one entry per CDR3 protein. Here the sample spans about 620,000 distinct CDR3 sequences, roughly 45% being singletons. The chain uses TRBV20-1 and TRBJ1-2; no definite D call. Material for sequencing was blood. This TCR was recovered from a girl aged 10-17 years with multiple sclerosis. Written as DNA, the CDR3 is TGCAGTGCCCTCACAGCTAACTATGGCTACACCTTC. Translated: CSALTANYGYTF.